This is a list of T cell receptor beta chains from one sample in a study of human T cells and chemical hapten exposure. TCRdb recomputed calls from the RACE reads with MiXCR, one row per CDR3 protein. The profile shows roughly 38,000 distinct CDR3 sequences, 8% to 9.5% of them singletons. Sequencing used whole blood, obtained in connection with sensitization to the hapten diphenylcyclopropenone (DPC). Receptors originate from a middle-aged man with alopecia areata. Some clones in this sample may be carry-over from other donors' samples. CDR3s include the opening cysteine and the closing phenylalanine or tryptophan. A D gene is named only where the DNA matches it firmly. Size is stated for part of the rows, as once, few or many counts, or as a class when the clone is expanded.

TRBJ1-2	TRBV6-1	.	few	TGTGCCAGCAGTGAAGTGGCGGGGACCTATGGCTACACCTTC	CASSEVAGTYGYTF
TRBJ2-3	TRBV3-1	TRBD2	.	TGTGCCAGCAGCCTTCGGACTAGCGGGAGGGACAAAGATACGCAGTATTTT	CASSLRTSGRDKDTQYF
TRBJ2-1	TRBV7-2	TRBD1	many	TGTGCCAGCAGACTTGGACAGGGATCCTACAATGAGCAGTTCTTC	CASRLGQGSYNEQFF
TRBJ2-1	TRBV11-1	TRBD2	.	TGTGCCAGCAGCTCCGGGACTAGCGGGAGAGATAATGAGCAGTTCTTC	CASSSGTSGRDNEQFF
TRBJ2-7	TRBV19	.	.	TGTGCCAGTAGTATAGACGGCTACGAGCAGTACTTC	CASSIDGYEQYF
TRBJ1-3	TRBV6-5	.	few	TGTGCCAGCAGTTACTCGCGCCCGTACGTCTCTGGAAACACCATATATTTT	CASSYSRPYVSGNTIYF
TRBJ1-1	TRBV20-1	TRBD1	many	TGCAGTGCTAGAACAGGGGGGGTCACTGAAGCTTTCTTT	CSARTGGVTEAFF
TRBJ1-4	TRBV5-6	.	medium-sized	TGTGCCAGCAGCGGGAGGTGGAGAAATGAAAAACTGTTTTTT	CASSGRWRNEKLFF
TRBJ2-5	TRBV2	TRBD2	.	TGTGTCAGCAGTGGGGGGACTAGCGGGAGATTTGAGACCCAGTACTTC	CVSSGGTSGRFETQYF
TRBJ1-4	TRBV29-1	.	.	TGCAGCGTCAGAAGACCTAATGAAAAACTGTTTTTT	CSVRRPNEKLFF
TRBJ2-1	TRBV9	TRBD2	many	TGTGCCAGCAGCGTAGTGGCGGGAGTGGGTAATGAGCAGTTCTTC	CASSVVAGVGNEQFF
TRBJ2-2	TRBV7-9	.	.	TGTGCCAGCAGCATTAGCGGAGGGGAGCTGTTTTTT	CASSISGGELFF
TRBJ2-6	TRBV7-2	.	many	TGTGCCAGCAGCTTAGTCCTGGCTGGGGCCAACGTCCTGACTTTC	CASSLVLAGANVLTF
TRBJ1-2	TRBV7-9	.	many	TGTGCCAGCCGGACAGCTTCTAACTATGGCTACACCTTC	CASRTASNYGYTF
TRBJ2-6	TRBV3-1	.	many	TGTGCCACCCAGGTATCCGGGGCCAACGTCCTGACTTTC	CATQVSGANVLTF
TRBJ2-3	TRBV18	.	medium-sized	TGTGCCAGCTCACCGCCGGGCGGTACAGATACGCAGTATTTT	CASSPPGGTDTQYF
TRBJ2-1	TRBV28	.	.	TGTGCCAGCAGCTTGGTAAGGATGAGGCAGTTCTTC	CASSLVRMRQFF
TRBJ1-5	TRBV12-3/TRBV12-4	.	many	TGTGCCAGCAGCCCCGAGGGGGGTCTGGGCAATCAGCCCCAGCATTTT	CASSPEGGLGNQPQHF
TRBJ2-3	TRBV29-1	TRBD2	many	TGCAGCGTTCCCTCGGCGGGAGGGTTCACAGATACGCAGTATTTT	CSVPSAGGFTDTQYF
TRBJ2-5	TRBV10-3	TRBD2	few	TGTGCCATCAGCCCTGGACTAGGACTTCAAGAGACCCAGTACTTC	CAISPGLGLQETQYF
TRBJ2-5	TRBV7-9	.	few	TGTGCCAGCAGCTTATACAGTCAAGAGACCCAGTACTTC	CASSLYSQETQYF
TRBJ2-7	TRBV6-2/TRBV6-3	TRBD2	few	TGTGCCAGCACCCGACTAGCGGGAGTATCCTACGAGCAGTACTTC	CASTRLAGVSYEQYF
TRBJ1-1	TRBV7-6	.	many	TGTGCCAGCAGTTCACAGAACACTGAAGCTTTCTTT	CASSSQNTEAFF
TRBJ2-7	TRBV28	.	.	TGCGCCAGCAGTCAAATATCCCCCTGCGAGCAGTACTTC	CASSQISPCEQYF
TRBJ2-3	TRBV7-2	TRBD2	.	TGTGCCAGCAGCTTTTCTAGCGGGAGGGCCGCGCAGTATTTT	CASSFSSGRAAQYF
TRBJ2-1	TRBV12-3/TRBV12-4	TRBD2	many	TGTGCCAGCAGGCCTCTAGCGGGAGGGGACAATGAGCAGTTCTTC	CASRPLAGGDNEQFF
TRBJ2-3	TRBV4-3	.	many	TGCGCCAGCAGCCAAGTTCCAGCGGAGACAGATACGCAGTATTTT	CASSQVPAETDTQYF
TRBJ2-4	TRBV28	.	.	TGTGCCAGCAGTTTATCCTGGACAAGACGTGAGGCCAAAAACATTCAGTACTTC	CASSLSWTRREAKNIQYF
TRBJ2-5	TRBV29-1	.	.	TGCAGCGTTGAGCCGGGAGAAGAGACCCAGTACTTC	CSVEPGEETQYF
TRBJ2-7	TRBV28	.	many	TGTGCCAGCAGTCCCCTCGGCGAGCAGTACTTC	CASSPLGEQYF
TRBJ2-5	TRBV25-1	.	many	TGTGCCAGCAGTGCCATCCCGGGGGAGACCCAGTACTTC	CASSAIPGETQYF
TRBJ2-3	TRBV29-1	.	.	TGCAGCGTTGAAGCGGGGTCGGGCAGGGCGCCAGATACGCAGTATTTT	CSVEAGSGRAPDTQYF
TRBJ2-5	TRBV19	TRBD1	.	TGTGCCAGTAGTATAAAGACAGGGGGCCAAGAGACCCAGTACTTC	CASSIKTGGQETQYF
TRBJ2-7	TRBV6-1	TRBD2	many	TGTGCCAGCAGTGCTAGCGGCAATTCCTACGAGCAGTACTTC	CASSASGNSYEQYF
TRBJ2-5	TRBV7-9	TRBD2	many	TGTGCCAGCAGTAAAGGACTAGCGTTAGAGACCCAGTACTTC	CASSKGLALETQYF
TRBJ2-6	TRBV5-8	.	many	TGTGCCAGCAGCCGGGGGGCGCAGGCTGGGGCCAACGTCCTGACTTTC	CASSRGAQAGANVLTF
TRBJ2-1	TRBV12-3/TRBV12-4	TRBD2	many	TGTGCCAGCAGTTTTCGTACTAGCGGGGTCCCTGGCGACAATGAGCAGTTCTTC	CASSFRTSGVPGDNEQFF
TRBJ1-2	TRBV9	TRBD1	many	TGTGCCAGCAGCCTGCGAGGGGACAGGGATGAGTCTGGCTACACCTTC	CASSLRGDRDESGYTF
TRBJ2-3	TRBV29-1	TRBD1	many	TGCAGCGTAAGGGGGCCCCCGCTCACAGATACGCAGTATTTT	CSVRGPPLTDTQYF
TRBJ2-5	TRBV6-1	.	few	TGTGCCACCGAACAGGGTGTTTTTGTCGGACCGTGGCAAGAGACCCAGTACTTC	CATEQGVFVGPWQETQYF
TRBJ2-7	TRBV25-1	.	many	TGTGCCAGCAGTGAGCCCGCGGGGGCAGGATCCTACGAGCAGTACTTC	CASSEPAGAGSYEQYF
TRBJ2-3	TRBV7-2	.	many	TGTGCCAGCAGCCCCCAAGTCGGGTTCCGAGATACGCAGTATTTT	CASSPQVGFRDTQYF
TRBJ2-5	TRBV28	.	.	TGTGCCAGCAGTCCAACAGAAGAGACCCAGTACTTC	CASSPTEETQYF
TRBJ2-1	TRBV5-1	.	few	TGCGCCATTCAGGGGAACAATGAGCAGTTCTTC	CAIQGNNEQFF
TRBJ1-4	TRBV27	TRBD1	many	TGTGCCAGCAGTTTATCTGGGACAGGTCACGAAAAACTGTTTTTT	CASSLSGTGHEKLFF
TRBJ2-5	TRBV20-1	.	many	TGCAGTGCTAGAGAGTCCAGGGTTTTCCAAGAGACCCAGTACTTC	CSARESRVFQETQYF
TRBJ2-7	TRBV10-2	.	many	TGCGCCAGCAGTGAGTCGAGGGGGGAGCAGTACTTC	CASSESRGEQYF
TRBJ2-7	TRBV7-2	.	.	TGTGCCAGCAGCTTAGGGGGGCGTTCTTCCTACGAGCAGTACTTC	CASSLGGRSSYEQYF
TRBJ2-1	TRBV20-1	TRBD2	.	TGCAGTGCTAGTGGGCTAGCGGGAGAACGGCAGTTCTTC	CSASGLAGERQFF
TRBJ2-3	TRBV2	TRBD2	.	TGTGCCAGACGCCAAGTAGCGGGACGGGCAGATACGCAGTATTTT	CARRQVAGRADTQYF
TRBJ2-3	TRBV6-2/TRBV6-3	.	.	TGTGCCAGCAGCCCGACAGAAGATACGCAGTATTTT	CASSPTEDTQYF
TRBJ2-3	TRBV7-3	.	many	TGTGCCAGCAGCTTCTCCTTCACAGATACGCAGTATTTT	CASSFSFTDTQYF
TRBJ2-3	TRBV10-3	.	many	TGTGCCATCAGTGAACACCAGGGCTCTAGCACAGATACGCAGTATTTT	CAISEHQGSSTDTQYF